A selection of T cell receptor beta chains follows, all from one sample in a study of blood T cell repertoires in COVID-19. TCRdb's table, derived via immunoSEQ multiplex PCR, lists solely in-frame clones and lacks some. The data hold a few hundred thousand clones, with about 90% observed a single time. Sequenced: PBMCs or T cells enriched from blood (not recorded which). The receptors were sampled from a woman aged 55-69 years who had recovered from COVID-19. Each CDR3 is given with its conserved first and last residue. D genes are given only for firm matches.

TRBJ1-2 . TRBV10-3 CAITTLQSYGYTF
TRBJ2-3 TRBD1 TRBV5-1 CASSLQGSTDTQYF
TRBJ2-2 . TRBV29-1 CSVKTGRITGELFF
TRBJ2-2 TRBD1 TRBV6-6 CASSPTGDRAGELFF
TRBJ2-2 . TRBV5-1 CASSLELVAGELFF
TRBJ1-5 . TRBV7-8 CASSYSHGSNQPQHF
TRBJ2-1 TRBD1 TRBV19 CASSVWDSYNEQFF
TRBJ1-3 . TRBV7-8 CASSLGAGSGGNTIYF
TRBJ1-1 TRBD1 TRBV19 CASSMVQGVAEAFF
TRBJ2-5 TRBD2 TRBV27 CASSPGTSGGETQYF
TRBJ1-1 . TRBV29-1 CSVETPGKVEAFF
TRBJ1-4 TRBD1 TRBV28 CASSTPTGGGEKLFF
TRBJ1-1 . TRBV19 CASSTNEGGNTEAFF
TRBJ2-1 TRBD2 TRBV9 CASSVDGGAYSEQFF
TRBJ1-5 TRBD1 TRBV2 CASSEALLTGGFQPQHF
TRBJ2-5 . TRBV7-9 CASSGGSETQYF
TRBJ2-2 . TRBV7-9 CASSPQGTGELFF
TRBJ1-2 . TRBV28 CASSLSGDGYTF
TRBJ1-1 . TRBV11-3 CASSRGNTEAFF
TRBJ2-1 TRBD2 TRBV10-1 CASSELVAGLNEQFF
TRBJ2-3 TRBD2 TRBV11-3 CASSLDLHGLAGGVTDTQYF
TRBJ1-2 . TRBV28 CASSLRKAGPGGYTF
TRBJ2-3 TRBD2 TRBV2 CASSEYGLALTDTQYF
TRBJ2-3 . TRBV29-1 CSVERQGVGTDTQYF
TRBJ2-3 . TRBV2 CASKTGFGADTQYF
TRBJ2-3 . TRBV5-1 CASRPTGTDTQYF
TRBJ1-3 . TRBV5-1 CASSGGQRSGNTIYF
TRBJ1-6 . TRBV9 CASSVGGGYNSPLHF
TRBJ2-3 TRBD2 TRBV5-1 CASNLAGGPRTDTQYF
TRBJ2-7 TRBD2 TRBV5-6 CASSRAGDWYEQYF
TRBJ2-3 . TRBV9 CASMGSFTDTQYF
TRBJ2-7 TRBD1 TRBV15 CATSRDYGTGTYEQYF
TRBJ2-1 TRBD2 TRBV2 CASVPGREGRQFF
TRBJ2-7 . TRBV3-1/TRBV3-2 CASSQDTGMLLYEQYF
TRBJ1-1 TRBD1 TRBV28 CASSSGGQGVGLNTEAFF
TRBJ1-6 TRBD1 TRBV5-1 CASSLGAGGAAHSPLHF
TRBJ2-7 TRBD2 TRBV11-2 CASSSGLAGVDEQYF
TRBJ1-1 . TRBV28 CASSLSAGTTEAFF
TRBJ2-3 . TRBV9 CASSPFEGTDTQYF
TRBJ1-1 . TRBV18 CASSPSRERNTEAFF
TRBJ2-5 TRBD2 TRBV25-1 CASSDSPSGRAGETQYF
TRBJ2-3 . TRBV27 CASKDFRTDTQYF